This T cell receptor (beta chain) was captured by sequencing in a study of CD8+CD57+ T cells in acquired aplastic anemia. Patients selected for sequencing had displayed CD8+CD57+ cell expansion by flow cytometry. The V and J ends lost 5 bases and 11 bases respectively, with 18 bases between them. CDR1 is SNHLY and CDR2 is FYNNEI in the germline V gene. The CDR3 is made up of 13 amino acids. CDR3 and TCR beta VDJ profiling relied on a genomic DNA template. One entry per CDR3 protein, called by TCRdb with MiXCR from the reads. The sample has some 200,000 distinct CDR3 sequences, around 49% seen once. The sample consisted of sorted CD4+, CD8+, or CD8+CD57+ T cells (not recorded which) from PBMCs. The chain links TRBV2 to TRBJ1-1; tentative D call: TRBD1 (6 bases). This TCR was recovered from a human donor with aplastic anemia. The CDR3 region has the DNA TGTGCCAGCAGTTTGGGGAGAAGGGGGTTGGCTTTCTTT. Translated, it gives CASSLGRRGLAFF. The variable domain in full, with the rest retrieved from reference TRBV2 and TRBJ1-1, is EPEVTQTPSHQVTQMGQEVILRCVPISNHLYFYWYRQILGQKVEFLVSFYNNEISEKSEIFDDQFSVERPDGSNFTLKIRSTKLEDSAMYFCASSLGRRGLAFFGQGTRLTVV.